The rows below give T cell receptor beta chains drawn from one sample of a study of cytomegalovirus exposure and HLA in healthy donors. The data were produced by immunoSEQ multiplex PCR, yet TCRdb's version contains in-frame clones alone and is incomplete. The table lists some 31,000 clones. Input material: PBMCs. The receptor set was obtained from a woman in her thirties or forties in good health and CMV-seropositive. Both conserved end residues are part of each CDR3. The D gene is left open where the match is weak.

CDR3: CSVAEGGQGGGQPQHF; DNA: TGCAGCGTTGCAGAGGGAGGACAGGGCGGAGGACAGCCCCAGCATTTT; D: TRBD1; J: TRBJ1-5; V: TRBV29-1
CDR3: CAWSPLTGGYYEKLFF; DNA: TGTGCCTGGAGTCCCTTGACAGGGGGCTATTACGAAAAACTGTTTTTT; D: TRBD1; J: TRBJ1-4; V: TRBV30
CDR3: CASGPGLAGASGETQYF; DNA: TGTGCTAGTGGTCCCGGACTAGCGGGAGCCTCAGGAGAGACCCAGTACTTC; D: TRBD2; J: TRBJ2-5; V: TRBV12-5
CDR3: CASSVGPVDRATNEKLFF; DNA: TGTGCCAGCAGCGTAGGCCCCGTCGACAGAGCAACTAATGAAAAACTGTTTTTT; D: .; J: TRBJ1-4; V: TRBV9
CDR3: CASSSPQGREETQYF; DNA: TGTGCCAGCAGCTCCCCCCAGGGCAGGGAAGAGACCCAGTACTTC; D: .; J: TRBJ2-5; V: TRBV5-4
CDR3: CASRTPTGNGETQYF; DNA: TGCGCCAGCAGAACCCCGACAGGGAATGGGGAGACCCAGTACTTC; D: TRBD1; J: TRBJ2-5; V: TRBV5-1
CDR3: CASSLGTSGGGELFF; DNA: TGTGCCAGCAGCCTTGGGACTAGCGGGGGCGGGGAGCTGTTTTTT; D: TRBD2; J: TRBJ2-2; V: TRBV7-8
CDR3: CASSSRRVEQFF; DNA: TGTGCCAGCAGTTCCCGCAGGGTTGAGCAGTTCTTC; D: .; J: TRBJ2-1; V: TRBV28
CDR3: CSATQGAVEQFF; DNA: TGCAGCGCCACACAGGGGGCGGTTGAGCAGTTCTTC; D: TRBD1; J: TRBJ2-1; V: TRBV29-1
CDR3: CASSAGDSRMNTEAFF; DNA: TGTGCCAGCAGCGCAGGGGACAGTCGAATGAACACTGAAGCTTTCTTT; D: TRBD1; J: TRBJ1-1; V: TRBV9
CDR3: CASSETAENEKLFF; DNA: TGTGCCAGCAGTGAGACAGCAGAGAATGAAAAACTGTTTTTT; D: .; J: TRBJ1-4; V: TRBV6-1
CDR3: CASSPRDRENTEAFF; DNA: TGTGCCAGCAGCCCTCGGGACAGGGAGAACACTGAAGCTTTCTTT; D: TRBD1; J: TRBJ1-1; V: TRBV9
CDR3: CASSLKAIIRRSRGEQYF; DNA: TGTGCCAGCAGCTTAAAGGCCATCATTCGACGGAGCAGGGGCGAGCAGTACTTC; D: .; J: TRBJ2-7; V: TRBV7-8
CDR3: CASSPDRTLNTEAFF; DNA: TGTGCCAGCAGCCCGGACAGGACCCTGAACACTGAAGCTTTCTTT; D: TRBD1; J: TRBJ1-1; V: TRBV6-1
CDR3: CASSGGLAAGGEQYF; DNA: TGTGCCAGCAGTGGGGGACTAGCGGCTGGGGGAGAGCAGTACTTC; D: TRBD2; J: TRBJ2-7; V: TRBV28
CDR3: CASSQAGTGENLGTEAFF; DNA: TGTGCCAGCAGCCAAGCCGGGACAGGGGAAAATTTGGGCACTGAAGCTTTCTTT; D: TRBD1; J: TRBJ1-1; V: TRBV4-2
CDR3: CASSLARRETYEQYF; DNA: TGTGCCAGCAGTTTGGCTAGACGTGAGACCTACGAGCAGTACTTC; D: .; J: TRBJ2-7; V: TRBV28
CDR3: CSVIRQGARYEQYF; DNA: TGCAGCGTTATTCGACAGGGGGCGCGGTACGAGCAGTACTTC; D: TRBD1; J: TRBJ2-7; V: TRBV29-1
CDR3: CSVEDRSGASYEQYF; DNA: TGCAGCGTTGAAGATCGGTCAGGGGCTTCCTACGAGCAGTACTTC; D: .; J: TRBJ2-7; V: TRBV29-1
CDR3: CSVATSGSSYNEQFF; DNA: TGCAGCGTTGCGACTAGCGGGAGTTCCTACAATGAGCAGTTCTTC; D: TRBD2; J: TRBJ2-1; V: TRBV29-1
CDR3: CSVGPGTGSYEQYF; DNA: TGCAGCGTGGGTCCCGGGACAGGCTCCTACGAGCAGTACTTC; D: TRBD1; J: TRBJ2-7; V: TRBV29-1
CDR3: CASSLNEQDYGYTF; DNA: TGTGCCAGCAGCCTCAACGAACAGGACTATGGCTACACCTTC; D: .; J: TRBJ1-2; V: TRBV2
CDR3: CASSQGTGYTGELFF; DNA: TGCGCCAGCAGCCAAGGGACAGGGTACACCGGGGAGCTGTTTTTT; D: TRBD1; J: TRBJ2-2; V: TRBV4-1
CDR3: CASSRLANTDTQYF; DNA: TGTGCCAGCAGTCGACTAGCGAACACAGATACGCAGTATTTT; D: TRBD2; J: TRBJ2-3; V: TRBV4-2
CDR3: CASSRKGLSYEQYF; DNA: TGTGCCAGCAGCCGCAAAGGACTCTCCTACGAGCAGTACTTC; D: .; J: TRBJ2-7; V: TRBV4-2
CDR3: CASSRKFSGPYNEQFF; DNA: TGCGCCAGCAGCCGGAAGTTTAGCGGCCCCTACAATGAGCAGTTCTTC; D: .; J: TRBJ2-1; V: TRBV4-1
CDR3: CASSLALQETQYF; DNA: TGCGCCAGCAGCTTGGCCCTACAAGAGACCCAGTACTTC; D: .; J: TRBJ2-5; V: TRBV5-1
CDR3: CASSPVGTVNTEAFF; DNA: TGCGCCAGCAGCCCGGTTGGGACAGTGAACACTGAAGCTTTCTTT; D: TRBD1; J: TRBJ1-1; V: TRBV5-1
CDR3: CASSERTLQETQYF; DNA: TGTGCCAGCAGTGAAAGGACACTCCAAGAGACCCAGTACTTC; D: .; J: TRBJ2-5; V: TRBV25-1